The T cell receptor (beta chain) described here comes from a study of T cell clonality in common variable immunodeficiency. The study's findings and limits: Fewer deletions and N-nucleotide insertions were reportedly seen in common variable immunodeficiency TCR beta sequences.

The repertoire was sequenced with immunoSEQ multiplex PCR; TCRdb's copy has only in-frame clones and lacks some. The data show over 25,000 clones, with none appearing a single time. The V and J ends lost 3 bases and 3 bases, in that order; junction bases with no gene match: 5. This CDR3 has 15 amino acids. Germline CDR1 SGHTA, CDR2 FQGNSA. This clone was seen more than once but under ten times. Its antigen is undetermined. The CDR3 end is not reached by the read, which stops 3 residues before it; the germline J gene fills it in. The clonotype comes from a human donor with common variable immunodeficiency. The sample taken for sequencing was peripheral blood mononuclear cells. J is TRBJ2-1 and V is TRBV7-2, with 7 bases fitting TRBD1. CDR3 amino acids: CASSLAPGGYNEQFF. The sequenced CDR3 bases are TGTGCCAGCAGCTTGGCTCCAGGGGGCTACAATGAG.